These T cell receptor beta chains were read from a single sample in a study of T cells in Graves' hyperthyroidism and ophthalmopathy. TCRdb ran MiXCR on the multiplex PCR reads and lists one entry per CDR3 protein. The table shows approximately 400,000 distinct CDR3 sequences, with more than 12% occurring only once. The sample comprised blood. Source of these receptors: a woman in her 30s with Graves' hyperthyroidism. The conserved cysteine and the conserved F or W are not part of the CDR3 here.

TRBJ2-2 TRBV12-3/TRBV12-4 ASRLTAGGTAGELF
TRBJ2-1 TRBV27 ASSSYSGGNEQF
TRBJ2-3 TRBV5-1 ASSLERGFTSTDTQY
TRBJ1-1 TRBV19 ASQTSGGMNTEAF
TRBJ2-1 TRBV10-3 AISESYGAYNEQF
TRBJ2-5 TRBV6-2/TRBV6-3 ASRPAEKVQTQY
TRBJ2-5 TRBV7-7 ASSLVVGGTVETQY
TRBJ2-7 TRBV28 ASSLPTGQGASYEQY
TRBJ2-2 TRBV20-1 SAPTSGRNTGELF
TRBJ2-4 TRBV19 ASSMKGKNIQY
TRBJ2-7 TRBV27 ASSLGTGGREQY
TRBJ1-5 TRBV6-1 ASIWRRGDDSNQPQH
TRBJ2-2 TRBV20-1 SASGDRSTGELF
TRBJ2-7 TRBV18 ASSPGTGLYEQY
NA TRBV5-1 ASSLADRGRYEQF
TRBJ2-3 TRBV20-1 SARRLAGNTQY
TRBJ2-6 TRBV19 ASSISGSGANVLT
TRBJ1-2 TRBV10-3 AIAPTTGTDDGYT
TRBJ1-1 TRBV20-1 SARDGVENTEAF
TRBJ2-1 TRBV6-6 ASSYSSAYDYNEQF
TRBJ2-1 TRBV2 ASMYLASYNEQF
TRBJ2-1 TRBV6-1 ASSQASGISYNEQF
TRBJ2-5 TRBV7-3 ASSLNRAETQY
TRBJ1-6 TRBV28 ASRGDRGNSPLH
TRBJ1-2 TRBV28 ASSLPGLYGYT
TRBJ2-3 TRBV28 ASGTGRAVDTQY
TRBJ2-2 TRBV6-2/TRBV6-3 ASSYRASGRSANTGELF
TRBJ1-5 TRBV28 ASRESGASNQPQH
TRBJ2-1 TRBV7-9 ASSFGQGLYNEQF
TRBJ2-3 TRBV6-1 ASSRGGLAADTQY
TRBJ2-3 TRBV2 ASSEPGKGSDTQY
TRBJ2-3 TRBV7-3 ASSSRTIGGTDTQY
TRBJ2-7 TRBV27 ATKIRDRGPFEQY
TRBJ1-2 TRBV2 ASRTTGGSGYGYT
TRBJ2-1 TRBV7-9 ASSPYSGRKSYNEQF
TRBJ2-3 TRBV27 ASSSGPPWAGGPDTQY
TRBJ2-1 TRBV18 ASSPPWNEQF
TRBJ2-1 TRBV10-3 AISGGMDEQF
TRBJ1-5 TRBV28 ASSSDSVRNQPQR
TRBJ2-7 TRBV20-1 SASTYEQY
TRBJ2-2 TRBV11-3 ASSLDRTSGYTGELF
TRBJ2-7 TRBV4-2 ASSQGTKNYEQY
TRBJ1-1 TRBV28 ASRGHTGQNTEAF
TRBJ2-3 TRBV29-1 SVPFLLGTSGRSSTDTQY